These 13 T cell receptor beta chains originate from one sample sequenced in a study of technical replicates of blood from several donors. Only in-frame clones appear in the TCRdb table, and some are missing; sequencing was by immunoSEQ multiplex PCR. The table includes under 90,000 clones, roughly 94% detected once. Material for sequencing was T cells isolated from PBMCs. These receptors originate from a human donor in good health.

V and J are TRBV9 and TRBJ2-7, with 7 bases that match TRBD1. The CDR3 runs 13 residues. CDR1 is SGDLS and CDR2 is YYNGEE in the germline V gene. J was trimmed by 2 bases and V by 5 bases; bases with no gene match: 4. The CDR3 region is CASSRQGPYEQYF. CDR3 DNA: TGTGCCAGCAGTCGACAGGGCCCCTACGAGCAGTACTTC.

The chain is built from TRBV2 and TRBJ2-1; no firm D call. The CDR3 runs to 15 residues. The germline CDR1 and CDR2 sequences are SNHLY and FYNNEI. V lost 4 bases and J 0 bases, leaving 10 bases between the germline ends. The CDR3 region is CASSVGESSYNEQFF. The CDR3 DNA follows: TGTGCCAGCAGTGTAGGAGAGAGCTCCTACAATGAGCAGTTCTTC.

The chain uses TRBV6-1 and TRBJ2-1, with D possibly being TRBD1 (5 bases). There are 15 residues in the CDR3. Germline V CDR1 and CDR2: MNHNS, SASEGT. Trimming stripped 6 bases from V and 0 bases from J, with 12 bases between. The DNA of the CDR3 is TGTGCCAGCAGAAATCCAGGGTTCTCCTACAATGAGCAGTTCTTC. The encoded protein is CASRNPGFSYNEQFF.

The V and J genes are TRBV7-2 and TRBJ1-2; D uncertain. CDR1 is SGHTA and CDR2 is FQGNSA in the germline V gene. CDR3 length: 13 amino acids. V lost 5 bases to trimming and J lost 5 bases, with 12 bases between them. The CDR3 DNA follows: TGTGCCAGCAGCAGAGGCGTGAATTATGGCTACACCTTC. It encodes CASSRGVNYGYTF.

This clone was picked up one time. The V gene is TRBV19, the J gene TRBJ2-5; D perhaps matches TRBD2 (5 bases). V was shortened by 4 bases and J by 2 bases, with 14 bases between the two germline ends. The length of the CDR3 is 15 residues. CDR1 is LNHDA and CDR2 is SQIVND in the germline V gene (reference sequence). CDR3 residues: CASSTQPGLQETQYF. CDR3 nucleotides: TGTGCCAGTAGTACGCAACCGGGATTACAAGAGACCCAGTACTTC.

The V gene is TRBV9, the J gene TRBJ1-1; TRBD1 matches 9 bases. Germline assignment: CDR1 SGDLS and CDR2 YYNGEE. Germline trimming cut 3 bases from V and 1 base from J; bases unmatched to any gene: 7. CDR3 length equals 16 residues. CDR3 residues: CASSGRDREWNTEAFF. Written as DNA, the CDR3 is TGTGCCAGCAGCGGGCGGGACAGGGAATGGAACACTGAAGCTTTCTTT.

The chain joins TRBV2 to TRBJ2-7, with D perhaps matching TRBD2 (6 bases). The germline V gene encodes CDR1 SNHLY and CDR2 FYNNEI. V was cut by 1 base and J by 5 bases, with 12 bases left in between. The CDR3 loop spans 14 amino acids. The CDR3 protein is CASSEGDSRNEQYF. The CDR3 DNA reads TGTGCCAGCAGTGAAGGGGACTCAAGGAACGAGCAGTACTTC. The whole variable domain, remainder taken from reference TRBV2 and TRBJ2-7, is EPEVTQTPSHQVTQMGQEVILRCVPISNHLYFYWYRQILGQKVEFLVSFYNNEISEKSEIFDDQFSVERPDGSNFTLKIRSTKLEDSAMYFCASSEGDSRNEQYFGPGTRLTVT.

V is TRBV5-1 and J is TRBJ1-4; D is perhaps TRBD1 (6 bases). This CDR3 has 17 residues. Germline V gene data show CDR1 as SGHRS and CDR2 as YFSETQ. V lost 4 bases and J lost 1, with 17 bases in between. CDR3 nucleotide sequence: TGCGCCAGCAGCCCGAGGGGGGGAATTATAACTAATGAAAAACTGTTTTTT. This encodes CASSPRGGIITNEKLFF.

This sequence joins TRBV6-1 and TRBJ2-7; possible D gene TRBD1, 6 bases. This CDR3 spans 11 amino acids. CDR1 and CDR2 (germline): MNHNS, SASEGT. V was trimmed by 6 bases and J by 5 bases, leaving 8 bases between them. The CDR3 reads CASRYRDEQYF. CDR3 nucleotide sequence: TGTGCCAGCAGATACAGGGACGAGCAGTACTTC.

The chain joins TRBV6-1 to TRBJ2-2, with 9 bases lining up with TRBD1. The CDR3 loop spans 14 amino acids. Germline V lookup: CDR1 MNHNS, CDR2 SASEGT. Trimming took 1 base from V and 6 from J; bases not matched to a gene: 0. The CDR3 loop is CASSEGTGAGELFF. DNA of the CDR3: TGTGCCAGCAGTGAAGGGACAGGGGCCGGGGAGCTGTTTTTT.

This clone has just one count. The chain uses TRBV7-2 and TRBJ2-1, with TRBD2 matching 9 bases. Germline values: CDR1 SGHTA, CDR2 FQGNSA. The CDR3 has 15 amino acids. The V segment lost 5 bases and the J segment 4 bases; nucleotides outside the gene matches: 6. CDR3 DNA sequence: TGTGCCAGCAGCCCCACTAGCGGGTTATACAATGAGCAGTTCTTC. It specifies CASSPTSGLYNEQFF. The full variable domain, rest sourced from reference TRBV7-2 and TRBJ2-1, is GAGVSQSPSNKVTEKGKDVELRCDPISGHTALYWYRQSLGQGLEFLIYFQGNSAPDKSGLPSDRFSAERTGGSVSTLTIQRTQQEDSAVYLCASSPTSGLYNEQFFGPGTRLTVL.

This chain connects TRBV7-6 to TRBJ1-1; D gene unclear. The CDR3 length is 14 residues. Germline assignment: CDR1 SGHVS and CDR2 FNYEAQ. The V gene lost 1 base and the J gene lost 0 bases, with 6 bases spanning the gap. The CDR3 sequence is CASSLVSVNTEAFF. DNA of the CDR3: TGTGCCAGCAGCTTAGTATCCGTGAACACTGAAGCTTTCTTT.

The chain joins TRBV2 to TRBJ2-1; the match to TRBD1 covers 9 bases. The trim removed 3 bases at V and 6 bases at J, leaving 3 bases unmatched. This CDR3 is built from 14 residues. Germline loops: CDR1 SNHLY, CDR2 FYNNEI. Here the CDR3 DNA reads TGTGCCAGCAGTGAGGGGACAGGGTCCAATGAGCAGTTCTTC. Its translation is CASSEGTGSNEQFF.